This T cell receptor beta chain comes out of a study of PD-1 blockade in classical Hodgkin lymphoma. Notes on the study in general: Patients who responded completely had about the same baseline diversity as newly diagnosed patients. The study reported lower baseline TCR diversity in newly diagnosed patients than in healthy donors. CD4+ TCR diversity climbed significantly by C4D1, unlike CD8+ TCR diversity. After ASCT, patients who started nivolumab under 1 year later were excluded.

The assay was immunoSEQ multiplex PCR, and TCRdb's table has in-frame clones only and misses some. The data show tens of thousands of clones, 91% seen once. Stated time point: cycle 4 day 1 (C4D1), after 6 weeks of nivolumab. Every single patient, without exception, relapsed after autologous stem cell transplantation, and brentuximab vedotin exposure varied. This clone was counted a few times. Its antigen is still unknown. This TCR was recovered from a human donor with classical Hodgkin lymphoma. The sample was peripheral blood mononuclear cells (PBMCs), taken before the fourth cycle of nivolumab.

CDR3 protein: CATSRAHGDTGELFF. In DNA form, the CDR3 reads TGTGCCACCAGCAGGGCCCACGGGGACACCGGGGAGCTGTTTTTT. V is TRBV15 and J is TRBJ2-2; possible D gene TRBD2, 5 bases. The germline V and J ends were trimmed by 3 bases and 3 bases, with 11 bases remaining between them. This CDR3 region has 15 residues. Germline loops: CDR1 LNHNV, CDR2 YYDKDF (reference sequence).